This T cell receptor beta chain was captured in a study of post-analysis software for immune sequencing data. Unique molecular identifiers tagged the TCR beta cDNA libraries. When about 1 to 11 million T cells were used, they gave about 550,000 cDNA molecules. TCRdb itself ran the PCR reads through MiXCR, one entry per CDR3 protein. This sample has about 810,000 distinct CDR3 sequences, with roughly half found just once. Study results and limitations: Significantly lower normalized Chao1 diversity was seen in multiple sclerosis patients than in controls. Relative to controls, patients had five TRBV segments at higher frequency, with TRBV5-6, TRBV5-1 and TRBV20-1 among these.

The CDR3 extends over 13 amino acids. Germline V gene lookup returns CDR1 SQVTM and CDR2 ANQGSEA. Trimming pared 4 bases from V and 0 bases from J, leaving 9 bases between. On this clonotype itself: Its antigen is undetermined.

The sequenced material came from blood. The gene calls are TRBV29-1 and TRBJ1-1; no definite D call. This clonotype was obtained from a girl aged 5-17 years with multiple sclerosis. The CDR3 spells CSVVTLMNTEAFF. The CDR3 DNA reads TGCAGCGTTGTGACACTGATGAACACTGAAGCTTTCTTT. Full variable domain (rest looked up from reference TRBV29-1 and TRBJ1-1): SAVISQKPSRDICQRGTSLTIQCQVDSQVTMMFWYRQQPGQSLTLIATANQGSEATYESGFVIDKFPISRPNLTFSTLTVSNMSPEDSSIYLCSVVTLMNTEAFFGQGTRLTVV.